These T cell receptor beta chains were read from a single sample in a study of CD8+ T cells in alopecia areata. Method: immunoSEQ multiplex PCR; TCRdb's copy keeps in-frame clones and lacks some. The table records about 180,000 clones, 67% of them present only once. Sequencing was performed on CD8+ T cells sorted from blood, taken at week 0. The receptors were sampled from a human donor with alopecia areata. The CDR3 runs from the conserved cysteine through the conserved F or W. The D gene is left open where the match is weak. Clone size, where shown, is once, few, many, or a class for clones that have expanded.

cdr3_aa	cdr3_nt	d_call	clone_size	cdr3_length	v_call	j_call
CASSQKRQGPMNTEAFF	TGTGCCAGCAGCCAAAAAAGACAGGGACCGATGAACACTGAAGCTTTCTTT	TRBD1	-	17	TRBV4-2	TRBJ1-1
CASSETSGGYNEQFF	TGTGCCAGCAGCGAAACTAGCGGGGGCTACAATGAGCAGTTCTTC	TRBD2	-	15	TRBV7-9	TRBJ2-1
CASSFGGGQGQSVEYF	TGCGCCAGCAGCTTTGGTGGAGGACAGGGTCAGAGTGTAGAGTATTTT	TRBD1	-	16	TRBV5-1	TRBJ2-3
CASSPKGPPSTDTQYF	TGCGCCAGCAGCCCGAAGGGGCCCCCCAGCACAGATACGCAGTATTTT	-	-	16	TRBV5-1	TRBJ2-3
CASSPQGPNTGELFF	TGTGCCAGCAGCCCCCAGGGTCCGAACACCGGGGAGCTGTTTTTT	-	few	15	TRBV11-2	TRBJ2-2
CASSAGQVGNEQFF	TGTGCCAGCAGTGCCGGACAGGTTGGCAATGAGCAGTTCTTC	TRBD1	few	14	TRBV6-1	TRBJ2-1
CASTPGTAYGYTF	TGTGCCAGCACCCCTGGGACAGCCTATGGCTACACCTTC	TRBD1	-	13	TRBV27	TRBJ1-2
CASSLTGSALSGANVLTF	TGTGCCAGCAGCTTAACGGGTTCAGCTCTCTCTGGGGCCAACGTCCTGACTTTC	-	once	18	TRBV7-6	TRBJ2-6
CASSLGAGGQETQYF	TGTGCCAGCAGCTTAGGAGCGGGGGGGCAGGAGACCCAGTACTTC	TRBD2	-	15	TRBV11-2	TRBJ2-5
CASAPAPGDQETQYF	TGTGCCAGCGCGCCCGCGCCCGGGGACCAAGAGACCCAGTACTTC	-	-	15	TRBV2	TRBJ2-5
CASSLGGGSQPQHF	TGTGCCAGCAGTTTAGGAGGGGGCTCTCAGCCCCAGCATTTT	TRBD1	-	14	TRBV27	TRBJ1-5
CASSLSRQARIYGYTF	TGTGCCAGCAGTTTATCGAGGCAGGCTAGGATCTATGGCTACACCTTC	-	-	16	TRBV27	TRBJ1-2
CAWSASYEQYF	TGTGCCTGGAGTGCAAGTTACGAGCAGTACTTC	-	-	11	TRBV30	TRBJ2-7
CASSFGLAGNEQYF	TGTGCCAGCAGCTTTGGACTAGCGGGGAATGAGCAGTACTTC	TRBD2	-	14	TRBV13	TRBJ2-5
CSVEDPEGNQPQHF	TGCAGCGTTGAAGATCCCGAGGGTAATCAGCCCCAGCATTTT	-	-	14	TRBV29-1	TRBJ1-5
CASSLGYGPRTYEQYF	TGTGCCAGCAGCTTAGGATATGGACCCCGGACCTACGAGCAGTACTTC	-	-	16	TRBV7-9	TRBJ2-7
CASSPGGGTINEQYF	TGTGCCAGCAGTCCAGGTGGGGGTACCATCAACGAGCAGTACTTC	-	once	15	TRBV2	TRBJ2-7
CATSGFKGGVDSPLHF	TGTGCCACAAGTGGATTCAAGGGGGGAGTGGATTCACCCCTCCACTTT	-	many	16	TRBV15	TRBJ1-6
CASRRRGTGELFF	TGTGCCAGCAGGAGACGGGGCACCGGGGAGCTGTTTTTT	-	-	13	TRBV2	TRBJ2-2
CASSSAGQGREQYF	TGTGCCAGTAGTAGCGCCGGACAGGGGCGGGAGCAGTACTTC	TRBD1	few	14	TRBV19	TRBJ2-7
CASSVVGLAGSETQYF	TGTGCCAGCAGCGTAGTGGGCCTAGCGGGTTCCGAGACCCAGTACTTC	TRBD2	-	16	TRBV9	TRBJ2-5
CASSLIGTASNEQFF	TGTGCCAGCAGCTTGATCGGGACCGCTTCCAATGAGCAGTTCTTC	-	-	15	TRBV7-8	TRBJ2-1
CASSHQGNNEKLFF	TGTGCCAGCAGCCACCAGGGGAATAATGAAAAACTGTTTTTT	-	-	14	TRBV7-9	TRBJ1-4
CASSTRTASTDTQYF	TGCGCCAGCAGCACTCGGACAGCCAGCACAGATACGCAGTATTTT	-	-	15	TRBV5-1	TRBJ2-3
CASSLGEGYTEAFF	TGTGCCAGCAGTTTGGGAGAGGGGTACACTGAAGCTTTCTTT	-	few	14	TRBV14	TRBJ1-1
CSVDLSGNEKLFF	TGCAGCGTTGATTTAAGCGGAAATGAAAAACTGTTTTTT	-	-	13	TRBV29-1	TRBJ1-4
CASSLATDYNEQFF	TGTGCCAGCAGCTTAGCAACAGATTACAATGAGCAGTTCTTC	-	-	14	TRBV7-9	TRBJ2-1
CASSQGEGRDTQYF	TGCGCCAGCAGCCAAGGGGAAGGCAGGGATACGCAGTATTTT	-	once	14	TRBV4-1	TRBJ2-3
CASSLDRGGSSPLHF	TGTGCCAGCAGCCTCGACAGGGGGGGAAGTTCACCCCTCCACTTT	TRBD1	-	15	TRBV9	TRBJ1-6
CASSWENSYGYTF	TGTGCCAGTAGTTGGGAGAACAGCTATGGCTACACCTTC	-	-	13	TRBV19	TRBJ1-2
CASSSGGHTYNEQFF	TGTGCCAGCAGCAGCGGGGGGCATACCTACAATGAGCAGTTCTTC	TRBD2	-	15	TRBV7-2	TRBJ2-1
CASSGSEWVYTEAFF	TGTGCCAGCAGTGGGTCGGAGTGGGTCTACACTGAAGCTTTCTTT	-	-	15	TRBV25-1	TRBJ1-1
CASSLGGTYTGELFF	TGTGCCAGCAGCTTAGGCGGGACTTACACCGGGGAGCTGTTTTTT	-	-	15	TRBV7-9	TRBJ2-2
CASSGTTNYGYTF	TGTGCCAGCAGCGGCACGACTAACTATGGCTACACCTTC	-	-	13	TRBV7-8	TRBJ1-2
CSAPLYNEQFF	TGCAGTGCTCCGCTTTACAATGAGCAGTTCTTC	-	-	11	TRBV20-1	TRBJ2-1
CASSVGQGAQPQHF	TGTGCCAGCAGCGTGGGACAGGGAGCTCAGCCCCAGCATTTT	TRBD1	few	14	TRBV13	TRBJ1-5
CASSQEADTQYF	TGCGCCAGCAGCCAAGAGGCAGATACGCAGTATTTT	-	-	12	TRBV4-1	TRBJ2-3
CATSSRTSGGTYEQYF	TGTGCCACCAGCAGTCGGACTAGCGGGGGAACCTACGAGCAGTACTTC	TRBD2	-	16	TRBV15	TRBJ2-7